Given below is one T cell receptor (beta chain) in context. Its antigen is currently unknown. A multiplex PCR was run with 60 Vbeta primers and 13 Jbeta primers. Only in-frame clones appear in the TCRdb table, and some are missing; sequencing was by immunoSEQ multiplex PCR. The sample carries around 190,000 clones, about three quarters recorded once. This sample was taken from a study of cytomegalovirus exposure and HLA in healthy donors. Whole-study results and caveats: The productive fraction for most TCR beta V segments was about 90% or about 30% in an earlier analysis. A highly shared variant cluster was judged a likely technical artifact.

This CDR3 contains 15 residues. CDR1 and CDR2 (germline): SGHTA, FQGTGA. Trimming cost V 5 bases and J 3 bases, with 16 bases left between them. The chain is built from TRBV7-3 and TRBJ1-2; D is possibly TRBD1 (6 bases). The source is a woman in her thirties or forties in good health and CMV-seronegative. Material for sequencing was PBMCs. This CDR3 reads CASSPMPAGDYGYTF. CDR3 bases: TGTGCCAGCAGCCCCATGCCGGCAGGGGACTATGGCTACACCTTC.